One sample yielded the 19 T cell receptor beta chains listed below, sequenced in a study of blood T cell repertoires in COVID-19. Libraries were prepared by immunoSEQ multiplex PCR; TCRdb keeps only in-frame clonotypes and omits some of them. The sample consists of about 180,000 clones, roughly 85% of them appearing once. Material: PBMCs or T cells enriched from blood (not recorded which). The receptor set was obtained from a man aged 35 to 55 who had recovered from COVID-19.

J is TRBJ1-6 and V is TRBV6-1, with D possibly TRBD1 on 5 matching bases. This CDR3 spans 14 amino acids. CDR1 is MNHNS and CDR2 is SASEGT in the germline V gene. Trimming took off 6 bases at V and 7 bases at J, with 13 bases between the two ends. CDR3 loop: CASSQGTSNSPLHF. CDR3 nucleotide sequence: TGTGCCAGCAGCCAGGGAACTTCAAATTCACCCCTCCACTTT.

V gene TRBV24-1 combines with J gene TRBJ1-3; no clear D. The V end was cut by 12 bases, the J end by 2 bases, with 19 bases between. The CDR3 has 15 amino acids. CDR1 and CDR2 from the germline V gene are KGHDR and SFDVKD. CDR3 in amino acids: CAPTVRGWPGNTIYF. Here the CDR3 DNA reads TGTGCCCCCACGGTTCGGGGATGGCCTGGAAACACCATATATTTT.

The chain joins TRBV30 to TRBJ2-3; D is unclear. The V gene's germline CDR1 is GTSNPN and CDR2 SVGIG (reference sequence). The CDR3 length is 12 residues. The V gene lost 0 bases and the J gene lost 8 bases, with 9 bases spanning the gap. CDR3 bases: TGTGCCTGGAGTGTCCCCGGTACTACGCAGTATTTT. This codes for CAWSVPGTTQYF.

CDR3 bases: TGTGCCAGCTTACACGGGACTAGCGGAGAGACCCAGTACTTC. This encodes CASLHGTSGETQYF. V is TRBV3-1 (or the pseudogene TRBV3-2) and J is TRBJ2-5; 11 bases are shared with TRBD2. The junction had 6 bases not matched to a gene; V was cut back by 8 bases and J by 4 bases. The CDR3 sequence is 14 residues long. Germline loops: CDR1 LGHDT, CDR2 YNNKEL (reference sequence).

For the CDR3, the DNA is TGTGCCAGCAGCCACCGGGACAGGGGTAGGGGTGGCTACACCTTC. Encoded protein: CASSHRDRGRGGYTF. This sequence joins TRBV3-1 (or the pseudogene TRBV3-2) and TRBJ1-2; 10 bases are shared with TRBD1. Per germline, CDR1 LGHDT and CDR2 YNNKEL (reference sequence). This CDR3 region has 15 residues. Trimming cost V 3 bases and J 7 bases; bases outside gene matches: 8.

V and J are TRBV7-9 and TRBJ2-5; TRBD2 is a possible D gene (6 bases). The CDR3 extends over 14 amino acids. Germline-derived CDR1 and CDR2 are SEHNR and FQNEAQ (reference sequence). Trimming stripped 5 bases from V and 3 bases from J, with 13 bases between. CDR3 bases: TGTGCCAGCAGCACTCTAGCGACGAAAGAGACCCAGTACTTC. Encoded protein: CASSTLATKETQYF.

This sequence joins TRBV30 and TRBJ1-6, with 7 nucleotides matching TRBD1. The J segment lost 4 bases and the V segment lost 0 bases, leaving 6 bases of the junction unmatched. Germline CDR1 GTSNPN, CDR2 SVGIG (reference sequence). The CDR3 extends over 16 amino acids. The CDR3 sequence is CAWSVPGQPYNSPLHF. The CDR3 DNA is TGTGCCTGGAGTGTTCCGGGACAGCCTTATAATTCACCCCTCCACTTT.

The V gene is TRBV5-1, the J gene TRBJ2-3; a weak D match, TRBD1 (6 bases). The CDR3 covers 16 residues. With 0 bases removed from V and 4 bases from J, the gap between germline ends came to 15 bases. CDR1 and CDR2 (germline): SGHRS, YFSETQ. The CDR3 region is CASSLAGAQKADTQYF. CDR3 nucleotide sequence: TGCGCCAGCAGCTTGGCAGGGGCCCAGAAAGCAGATACGCAGTATTTT.

V usage is TRBV9 and J usage is TRBJ2-1; 9 nucleotides line up with TRBD2. In germline, CDR1 is SGDLS, CDR2 YYNGEE. Germline trimming cut 2 bases from V and 8 bases from J; bases unmatched to any gene: 8. The CDR3 extends over 15 amino acids. The chain's CDR3 is CASSVEPSGKDEQFF. DNA for the CDR3: TGTGCCAGCAGCGTTGAACCTAGCGGGAAGGATGAGCAGTTCTTC.

The DNA for the CDR3 is TGCGCCAGCAGCCAAGAGGCAGGGCGCTCTGGAAACACCATATATTTT. As protein: CASSQEAGRSGNTIYF. This chain links TRBV4-1 with TRBJ1-3; possibly TRBD1 for D (5 bases). Germline values: CDR1 MGHRA, CDR2 YSYEKL. This CDR3 contains 16 residues. Trimming left V 0 bases short and J 0 bases short, with 9 bases between.

The J gene is TRBJ1-3, the V gene TRBV6-1, with TRBD1 as a possible D gene (5 bases). The CDR3 is made up of 17 amino acids. V lost 2 bases, J lost 0 bases, and 14 bases lay in between. CDR1 is MNHNS, CDR2 SASEGT, per germline. The CDR3 sequence is CASSESRVWSSGNTIYF. For the CDR3, the DNA is TGTGCCAGCAGTGAATCCAGGGTCTGGAGCTCTGGAAACACCATATATTTT.

DNA of the CDR3: TGTGCCAGCCTGGCCGGGTCTACGAGCTCCTACGAGCAGTACTTC. Translation: CASLAGSTSSYEQYF. This chain joins TRBV28 and TRBJ2-7; D remains unclear. Trimming cost V 8 bases and J 0 bases, with 17 bases left between them. Germline values: CDR1 MDHEN, CDR2 SYDVKM. CDR3 size: 15 residues.

The V call is TRBV5-1, the J call TRBJ2-7, with 8 nucleotides matching TRBD1. The junction had 4 bases not matched to a gene; V was cut back by 0 bases and J by 5 bases. The CDR3 has 14 amino acids. Germline CDR1 and CDR2: SGHRS and YFSETQ. CDR3 coding DNA: TGCGCCAGCAGCTTGGGGGCAGGGGGCAACGAGCAGTACTTC. Protein product: CASSLGAGGNEQYF.

The gene calls are TRBV6-6 and TRBJ2-2; TRBD1 is a possible D gene (5 bases). In germline, CDR1 is MNHNY, CDR2 SVGAGI (reference sequence). V was cut by 4 bases and J by 1 base, with 7 bases left in between. The CDR3 sequence is 14 residues long. The CDR3 sequence: CASSWGGNTGELFF. CDR3 bases: TGTGCCAGCAGTTGGGGCGGGAACACCGGGGAGCTGTTTTTT.

The rearrangement links TRBV7-8 to TRBJ2-7; TRBD1 aligns across 8 bases. From germline, CDR1 is SGHVS and CDR2 FQNEAQ. CDR3 length: 15 residues. V lost 1 base, J lost 7 bases, and 9 bases stayed unmatched. The CDR3 sequence: CASSLVQGAWGEQYF. In nucleotides, the CDR3 is TGTGCCAGCAGCTTAGTGCAGGGGGCTTGGGGTGAGCAGTACTTC.

This chain joins TRBV9 and TRBJ2-7; TRBD1 matches at 7 bases. In germline, CDR1 is SGDLS, CDR2 YYNGEE. The J segment lost 3 bases and the V segment lost 0 bases, leaving 6 bases of the junction unmatched. The CDR3 loop spans 15 amino acids. The CDR3, as DNA: TGTGCCAGCAGCGTAGGAGGGGACAGTATCTACGAGCAGTACTTC. The encoded protein is CASSVGGDSIYEQYF.

The chain carries TRBV5-1 and TRBJ2-3; D uncertain. The V gene lost 0 bases and the J gene lost 4 bases, with 15 bases spanning the gap. The CDR3 is made up of 16 amino acids. The germline V gene encodes CDR1 SGHRS and CDR2 YFSETQ. The CDR3 protein is CASSLAQLRGADTQYF. The CDR3 DNA reads as TGCGCCAGCAGCTTGGCCCAACTTAGAGGCGCAGATACGCAGTATTTT.

Worth noting for this clone: Given the absence of the conserved phenylalanine or tryptophan at the CDR3 end, a read error is likely. It is unclear where the CDR3 begins or ends on the DNA, so no DNA is shown, and the CDR3 is as TCRdb lists it. J is TRBJ2-7 and V is TRBV6-5; TRBD2 is the table's D call, not checked against the DNA. The CDR3 spans 11 residues, counting both ends. Germline V CDR1 and CDR2: MNHEY, SVGAGI. CDR3 sequence reads: CASGVEGQNIL.

In this sample, this clone turned up a few times. The chain uses TRBV7-8 and TRBJ2-7; TRBD1 matches at 8 bases. J was trimmed by 3 bases and V by 7 bases; bases with no gene match: 14. This CDR3 spans 16 amino acids. The V gene's germline CDR1 is SGHVS and CDR2 FQNEAQ. CDR3: CASTQIKDRVNYEQYF. The CDR3 DNA reads as TGTGCCAGCACACAGATCAAGGACAGGGTGAACTACGAGCAGTACTTC.